This TCR beta chain was retrieved from a study of cytomegalovirus exposure and HLA in healthy donors. PCR was performed using 60 Vbeta and 13 Jbeta primers. Only in-frame clones appear in the TCRdb table, and some are missing; sequencing was by immunoSEQ multiplex PCR. The profile covers about 97,000 clones, with approximately 82% appearing a single time and 2.5% to 3% taken by the ten largest. Study outcomes and limitations: The study labeled 164 TCR beta chains cytomegalovirus-associated. Highly shared sequence variants in one cluster were likely a sequencing artifact.

As to this clone: The antigen remains unidentified.

The CDR3 is made up of 16 amino acids. CDR1 is SGHDT, CDR2 YYEEEE, per germline. The V segment lost 4 bases and the J segment 0 bases; nucleotides outside the gene matches: 7. The sample consisted of PBMCs. The receptor was derived from a man aged 40-50 years in good health and CMV-seronegative. The chain joins TRBV5-6 to TRBJ2-3, with 8 bases lining up with TRBD1. The CDR3 nucleotides read TGTGCCAGCAGCGCTGACAGGGGATGGAGCACAGATACGCAGTATTTT. It specifies CASSADRGWSTDTQYF.